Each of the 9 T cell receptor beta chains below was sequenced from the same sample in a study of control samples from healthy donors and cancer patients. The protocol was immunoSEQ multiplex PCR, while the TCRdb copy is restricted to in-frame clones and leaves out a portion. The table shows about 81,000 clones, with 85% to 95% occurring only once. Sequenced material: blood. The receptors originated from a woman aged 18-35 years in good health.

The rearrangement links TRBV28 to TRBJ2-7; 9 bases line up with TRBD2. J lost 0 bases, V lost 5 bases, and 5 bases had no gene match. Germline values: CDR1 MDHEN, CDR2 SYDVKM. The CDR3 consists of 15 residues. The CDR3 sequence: CASSILAGASYEQYF. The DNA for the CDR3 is TGTGCCAGCAGTATTTTAGCGGGAGCCTCCTACGAGCAGTACTTC.

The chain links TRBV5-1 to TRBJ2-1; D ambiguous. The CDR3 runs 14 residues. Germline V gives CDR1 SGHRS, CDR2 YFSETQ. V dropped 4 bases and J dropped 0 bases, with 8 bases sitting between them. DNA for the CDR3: TGCGCCAGCAGCGCCTGGAACTCCTACAATGAGCAGTTCTTC. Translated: CASSAWNSYNEQFF. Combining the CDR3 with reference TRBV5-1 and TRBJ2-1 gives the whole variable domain KAGVTQTPRYLIKTRGQQVTLSCSPISGHRSVSWYQQTPGQGLQFLFEYFSETQRNKGNFPGRFSGRQFSNSRSEMNVSTLELGDSALYLCASSAWNSYNEQFFGPGTRLTVL.

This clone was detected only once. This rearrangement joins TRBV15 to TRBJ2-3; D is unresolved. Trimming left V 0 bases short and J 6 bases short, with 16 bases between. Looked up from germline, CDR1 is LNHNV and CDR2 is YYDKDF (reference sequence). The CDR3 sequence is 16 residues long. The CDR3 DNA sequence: TGTGCCACCAGCAGAGACCCCACGGTAGCAGGTGATACGCAGTATTTT. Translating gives CATSRDPTVAGDTQYF. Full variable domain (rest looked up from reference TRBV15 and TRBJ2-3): DAMVIQNPRYQVTQFGKPVTLSCSQTLNHNVMYWYQQKSSQAPKLLFHYYDKDFNNEADTPDNFQSRRPNTSFCFLDIRSPGLGDTAMYLCATSRDPTVAGDTQYFGPGTRLTVL.

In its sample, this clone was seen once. CDR3 in amino acids: CASSLRTSNTGELFF. Written as DNA, the CDR3 is TGTGCCAGCAGTCTACGTACATCGAACACCGGGGAGCTGTTTTTT. The chain employs TRBV27 and TRBJ2-2; D gene uncertain. The CDR3 sequence is 15 residues long. Trimming took 5 bases from V and 0 from J, leaving 10 bases between them. Germline V gives CDR1 MNHEY, CDR2 SMNVEV (reference sequence).

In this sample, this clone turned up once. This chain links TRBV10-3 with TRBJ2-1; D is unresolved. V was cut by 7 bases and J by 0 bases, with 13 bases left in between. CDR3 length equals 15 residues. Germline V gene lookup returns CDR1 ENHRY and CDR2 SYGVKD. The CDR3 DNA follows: TGTGCCATCAAATCGGACCAGAGCTCCTACAATGAGCAGTTCTTC. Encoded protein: CAIKSDQSSYNEQFF.

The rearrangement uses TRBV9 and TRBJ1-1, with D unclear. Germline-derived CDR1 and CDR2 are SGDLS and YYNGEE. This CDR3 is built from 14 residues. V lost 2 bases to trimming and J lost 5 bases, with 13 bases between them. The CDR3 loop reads CASSVGVLATEAFF. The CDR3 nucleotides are TGTGCCAGCAGCGTGGGTGTTCTAGCGACTGAAGCTTTCTTT.

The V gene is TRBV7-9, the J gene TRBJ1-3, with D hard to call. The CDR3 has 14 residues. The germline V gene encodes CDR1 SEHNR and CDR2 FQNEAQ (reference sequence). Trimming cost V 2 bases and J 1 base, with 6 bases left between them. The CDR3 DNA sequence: TGTGCCAGCAGCTTACAAGGGTCTGGAAACACCATATATTTT. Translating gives CASSLQGSGNTIYF.

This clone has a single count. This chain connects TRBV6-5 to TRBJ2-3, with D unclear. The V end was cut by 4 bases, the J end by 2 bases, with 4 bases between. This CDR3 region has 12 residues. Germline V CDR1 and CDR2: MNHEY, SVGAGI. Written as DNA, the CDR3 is TGTGCCAGCAGTTTCAACACAGATACGCAGTATTTT. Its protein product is CASSFNTDTQYF.

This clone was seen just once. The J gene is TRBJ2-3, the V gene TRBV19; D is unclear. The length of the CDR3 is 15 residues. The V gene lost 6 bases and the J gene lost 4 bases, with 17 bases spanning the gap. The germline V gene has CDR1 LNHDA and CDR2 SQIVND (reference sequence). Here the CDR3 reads CASSVRTPGADTQYF. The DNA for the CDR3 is TGTGCCAGTAGCGTTCGGACCCCGGGCGCAGATACGCAGTATTTT.